What follows describes a single T cell receptor beta chain. The ends were cut back, 4 bases at V and 3 bases at J, with 6 bases in the middle. Germline V gene sequence: CDR1 MNHEY, CDR2 SVGAGI. This CDR3 contains 13 residues. The record originates from a study of blood T cell repertoires in COVID-19. The table came from immunoSEQ multiplex PCR; TCRdb's copy has only in-frame clones and leaves some out. The sample lists just over 250,000 clones, about 88% seen once, with 3.5% to 4.5% in the top ten. This clonotype was sampled from a man in his 60s who had recovered from COVID-19. V and J are TRBV6-5 and TRBJ1-4; D unresolved. Sequencing was carried out using peripheral blood. In DNA form, the CDR3 reads TGTGCCAGCAGTTTCGGGGCTAATGAAAAACTGTTTTTT. It codes for CASSFGANEKLFF.